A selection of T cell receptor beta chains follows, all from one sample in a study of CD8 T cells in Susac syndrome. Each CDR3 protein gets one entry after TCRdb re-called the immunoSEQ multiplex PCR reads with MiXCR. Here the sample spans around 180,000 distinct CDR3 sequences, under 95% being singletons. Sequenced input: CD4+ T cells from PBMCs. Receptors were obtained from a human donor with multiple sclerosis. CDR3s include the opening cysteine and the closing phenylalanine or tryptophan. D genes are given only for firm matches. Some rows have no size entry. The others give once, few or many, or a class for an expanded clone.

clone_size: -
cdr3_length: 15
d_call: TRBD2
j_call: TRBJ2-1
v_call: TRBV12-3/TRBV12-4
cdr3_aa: CASSPGLAGANEQFF
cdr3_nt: TGTGCCAGCAGTCCGGGACTAGCGGGTGCCAATGAGCAGTTCTTC

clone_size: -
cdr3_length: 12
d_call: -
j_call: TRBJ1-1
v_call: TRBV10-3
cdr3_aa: CAKGGMNTEAFF
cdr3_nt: TGTGCCAAAGGGGGGATGAACACTGAAGCTTTCTTT

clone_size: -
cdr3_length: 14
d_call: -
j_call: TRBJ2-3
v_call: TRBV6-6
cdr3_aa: CASSSKRRADTQYF
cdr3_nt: TGTGCCAGCAGTTCCAAGAGAAGGGCAGATACGCAGTATTTT

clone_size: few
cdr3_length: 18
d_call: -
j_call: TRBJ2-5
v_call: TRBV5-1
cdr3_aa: CASSSIPPSEPSQETQYF
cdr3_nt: TGCGCCAGCAGCTCGATACCTCCTAGCGAGCCCTCGCAAGAGACCCAGTACTTC

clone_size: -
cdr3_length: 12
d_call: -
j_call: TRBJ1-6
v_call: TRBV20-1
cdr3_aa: CSAFPNNSPLHF
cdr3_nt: TGCAGTGCGTTCCCAAATAATTCACCCCTCCACTTT

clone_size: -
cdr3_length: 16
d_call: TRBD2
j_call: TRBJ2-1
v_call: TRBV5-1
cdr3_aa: CASSRSQRETYNEQFF
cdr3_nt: TGCGCCAGCAGCCGTTCCCAGCGGGAGACTTACAATGAGCAGTTCTTC

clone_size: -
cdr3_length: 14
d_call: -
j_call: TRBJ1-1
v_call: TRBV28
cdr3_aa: CASSSMGQNTEAFF
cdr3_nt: TGTGCCAGCAGTTCTATGGGTCAGAACACTGAAGCTTTCTTT

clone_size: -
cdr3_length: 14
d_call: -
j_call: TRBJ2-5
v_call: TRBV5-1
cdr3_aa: CASSLAGTRETQYF
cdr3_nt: TGCGCCAGCAGCTTGGCCGGTACTCGAGAGACCCAGTACTTC

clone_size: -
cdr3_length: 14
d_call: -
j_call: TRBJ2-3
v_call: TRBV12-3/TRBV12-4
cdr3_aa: CASSLVRGADTQYF
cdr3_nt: TGTGCCAGCAGTTTAGTCAGGGGGGCAGATACGCAGTATTTT

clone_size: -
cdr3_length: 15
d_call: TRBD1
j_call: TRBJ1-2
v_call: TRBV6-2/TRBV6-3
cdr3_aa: CASKAGTVLSYGYTF
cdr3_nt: TGTGCCAGCAAAGCCGGGACAGTTCTTTCATATGGCTACACCTTC

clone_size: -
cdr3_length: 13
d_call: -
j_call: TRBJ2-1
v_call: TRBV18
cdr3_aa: CASSGTSHNEQFF
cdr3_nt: TGTGCCAGCTCGGGGACTTCCCACAATGAGCAGTTCTTC

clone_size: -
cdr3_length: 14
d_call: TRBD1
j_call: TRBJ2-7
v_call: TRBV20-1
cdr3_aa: CSAREQGGGYEQYF
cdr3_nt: TGCAGTGCTAGAGAACAGGGGGGCGGCTACGAGCAGTACTTC

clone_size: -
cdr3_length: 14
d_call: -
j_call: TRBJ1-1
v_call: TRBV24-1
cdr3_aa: CATSDTGTSTEAFF
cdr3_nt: TGTGCCACCAGTGATACTGGGACTAGCACTGAAGCTTTCTTT

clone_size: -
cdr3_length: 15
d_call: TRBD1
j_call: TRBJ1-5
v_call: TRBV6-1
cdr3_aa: CASRWGQGADQPQHF
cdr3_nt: TGTGCCAGCCGGTGGGGGCAGGGGGCCGATCAGCCCCAGCATTTT

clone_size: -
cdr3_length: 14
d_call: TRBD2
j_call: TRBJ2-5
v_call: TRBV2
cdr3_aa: CASSKTLARETQYF
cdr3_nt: TGTGCCAGCAGTAAAACACTAGCGCGGGAGACCCAGTACTTC

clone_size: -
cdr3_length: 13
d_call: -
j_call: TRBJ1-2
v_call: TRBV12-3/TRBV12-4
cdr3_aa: CASSLAGPYGYTF
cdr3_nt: TGTGCCAGCAGTTTGGCGGGACCCTATGGCTACACCTTC

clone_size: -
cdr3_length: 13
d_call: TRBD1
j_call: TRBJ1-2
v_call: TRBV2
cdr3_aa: CASRDRGRDGYTF
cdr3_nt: TGTGCCAGCAGAGACAGGGGTCGGGATGGCTACACCTTC

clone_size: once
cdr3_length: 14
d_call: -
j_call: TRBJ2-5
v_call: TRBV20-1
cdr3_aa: CSARRLGRQETQYF
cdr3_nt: TGCAGTGCTAGAAGGCTAGGCCGTCAAGAGACCCAGTACTTC

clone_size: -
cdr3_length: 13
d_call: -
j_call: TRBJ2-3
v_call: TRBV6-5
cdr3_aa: CASTPRYTDTQYF
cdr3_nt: TGTGCCAGCACCCCAAGGTACACAGATACGCAGTATTTT

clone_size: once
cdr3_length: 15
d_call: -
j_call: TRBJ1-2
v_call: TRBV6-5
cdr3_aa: CASSYITQGSYGYTF
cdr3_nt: TGTGCCAGCAGTTACATTACACAGGGTAGCTATGGCTACACCTTC

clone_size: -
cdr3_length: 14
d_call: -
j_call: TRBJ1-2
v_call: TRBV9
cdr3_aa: CASSVGLENYGYTF
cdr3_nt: TGTGCCAGCAGCGTAGGGTTGGAGAACTATGGCTACACCTTC

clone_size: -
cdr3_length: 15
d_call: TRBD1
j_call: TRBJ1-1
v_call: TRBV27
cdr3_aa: CASSLIQGANTEAFF
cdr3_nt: TGTGCCAGCAGTCTAATACAGGGGGCTAACACTGAAGCTTTCTTT

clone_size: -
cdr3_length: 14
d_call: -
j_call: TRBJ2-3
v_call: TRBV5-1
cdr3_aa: CASSQRPRADTQYF
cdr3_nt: TGCGCCAGCAGTCAAAGGCCGAGAGCAGATACGCAGTATTTT

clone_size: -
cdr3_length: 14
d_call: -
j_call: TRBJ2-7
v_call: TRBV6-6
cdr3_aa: CASSSPGHRYEQYF
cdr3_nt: TGTGCCAGCAGTAGCCCGGGACACCGATACGAGCAGTACTTC

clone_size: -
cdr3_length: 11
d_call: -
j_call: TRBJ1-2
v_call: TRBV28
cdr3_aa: CAIQGNYGYTF
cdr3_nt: TGTGCCATTCAGGGGAACTATGGCTACACCTTC

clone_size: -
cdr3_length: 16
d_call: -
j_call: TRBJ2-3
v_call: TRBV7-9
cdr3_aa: CASSLGARSRADTQYF
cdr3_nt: TGTGCCAGCAGCTTGGGTGCCCGCTCACGGGCAGATACGCAGTATTTT

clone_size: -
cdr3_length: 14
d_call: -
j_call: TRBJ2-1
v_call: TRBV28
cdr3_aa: CASVGGGLYNEQFF
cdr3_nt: TGTGCCAGCGTAGGGGGGGGGCTCTACAATGAGCAGTTCTTC

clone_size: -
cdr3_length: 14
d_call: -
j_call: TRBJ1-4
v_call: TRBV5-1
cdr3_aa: CASSSTVREEKLFF
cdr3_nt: TGCGCCAGCAGCTCGACCGTCCGGGAAGAAAAACTGTTTTTT

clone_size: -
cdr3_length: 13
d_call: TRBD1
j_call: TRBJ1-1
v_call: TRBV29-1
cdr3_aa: CSVQDRGNTEAFF
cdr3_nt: TGCAGCGTTCAAGACAGGGGGAACACTGAAGCTTTCTTT

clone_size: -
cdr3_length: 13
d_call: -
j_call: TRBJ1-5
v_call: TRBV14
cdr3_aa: CASSEWASGPQHF
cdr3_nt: TGTGCCAGCAGCGAGTGGGCGTCGGGGCCCCAGCATTTT

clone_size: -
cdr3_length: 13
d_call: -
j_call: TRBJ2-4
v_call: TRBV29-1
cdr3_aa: CSVTPLAKNIQYF
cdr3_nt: TGCAGCGTGACACCATTAGCCAAAAACATTCAGTACTTC

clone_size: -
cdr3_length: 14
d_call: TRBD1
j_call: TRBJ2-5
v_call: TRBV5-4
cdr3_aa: CASSRDSLLVTQYF
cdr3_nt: TGTGCCAGCAGCAGGGACAGTCTTTTAGTGACCCAGTACTTC

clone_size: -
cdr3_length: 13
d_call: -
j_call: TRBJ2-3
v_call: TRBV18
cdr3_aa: CASSQGNTDTQYF
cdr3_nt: TGTGCCAGCTCACAAGGGAACACAGATACGCAGTATTTT